A single sample gave rise to the 24 T cell receptor beta chains below, sequenced in a study of long-term antiretroviral therapy in people with HIV. immunoSEQ v3.0 was run at survey level. Assay used: immunoSEQ multiplex PCR; TCRdb lists only in-frame clones, some missing. The repertoire consists of approximately 20,000 clones, with around four fifths occurring once and the leading ten covering roughly 4.3%. Sequenced material: unsorted PBMCs, taken 4 years after starting antiretroviral therapy. All receptors come from a man aged 18 to 29 with HIV.

The chain joins TRBV2 to TRBJ2-3; D not resolved. Trimming pared 4 bases from V and 1 base from J, leaving 9 bases between. The CDR3 spans 14 residues. The V gene's germline CDR1 is SNHLY and CDR2 FYNNEI. In nucleotides, the CDR3 is TGTGCCAGCAGTGTTTACTCTGGCACAGATACGCAGTATTTT. It codes for CASSVYSGTDTQYF.

This chain uses TRBV2 with TRBJ2-2; 9 bases fit TRBD1. Trimming removed 8 bases from V and 5 bases from J; junction bases left unmatched: 3. Germline V CDR1 and CDR2: SNHLY, FYNNEI. There are 13 residues in the CDR3. In nucleotides, the CDR3 is TGTGCCAGCGTCGGACAGGGGACCGGGGAGCTGTTTTTT. Encoded protein: CASVGQGTGELFF.

V is TRBV6-1 and J is TRBJ2-5; D gene unclear. Trimming pared 2 bases from V and 2 bases from J, leaving 9 bases between. This CDR3 comprises 14 residues. The V gene's germline CDR1 is MNHNS and CDR2 SASEGT. The chain's CDR3 is CASSEKIEQETQYF. The CDR3 coding sequence is TGTGCCAGCAGTGAAAAGATAGAGCAAGAGACCCAGTACTTC.

The chain joins TRBV19 to TRBJ1-5; unclear D gene. The ends were cut back, 3 bases at V and 5 bases at J, with 11 bases in the middle. Germline CDR1 LNHDA, CDR2 SQIVND (reference sequence). The CDR3 sequence is 14 residues long. The CDR3 DNA reads as TGTGCCAGTAGTATTTTAGGGTGGGATCAGCCCCAGCATTTT. Translation: CASSILGWDQPQHF.

J is TRBJ1-5 and V is TRBV2; D not certain. CDR3 length: 13 amino acids. Germline V lookup: CDR1 SNHLY, CDR2 FYNNEI. V lost 8 bases to trimming and J lost 6 bases, with 14 bases between them. CDR3 in DNA: TGTGCCAGCGGCACCCCAGGTGTTCAGCCCCAGCATTTT. The encoded protein is CASGTPGVQPQHF.

This clone was counted between two and nine times. The chain couples TRBV19 to TRBJ1-2; D is perhaps TRBD1 (5 bases). The length of the CDR3 is 15 residues. V was cut by 1 base and J by 4 bases, with 13 bases left in between. The germline V gene has CDR1 LNHDA and CDR2 SQIVND (reference sequence). CDR3 sequence (DNA): TGTGCCAGTAGTATAGGGAGGGGATCCCTCTATGGCTACACCTTC. Residues: CASSIGRGSLYGYTF. Looking up the rest from reference TRBV19 and TRBJ1-2 gives the full variable domain: DGGITQSPKYLFRKEGQNVTLSCEQNLNHDAMYWYRQDPGQGLRLIYYSQIVNDFQKGDIAEGYSVSREKKESFPLTVTSAQKNPTAFYLCASSIGRGSLYGYTFGSGTRLTVV.

This rearrangement joins TRBV6-5 to TRBJ1-2; D unresolved. The CDR3 loop spans 16 amino acids. Germline lookup yields CDR1 MNHEY and CDR2 SVGAGI. The ends were cut back, 2 bases at V and 2 bases at J, with 15 bases in the middle. CDR3 DNA sequence: TGTGCCAGCAGTTACCTACGAAAGGGATCCAACTATGGCTACACCTTC. It yields the protein CASSYLRKGSNYGYTF.

The V and J genes are TRBV6-1 and TRBJ2-7, with 9 bases aligning to TRBD1. The germline CDR1 and CDR2 sequences are MNHNS and SASEGT. Trimming at V came to 6 bases and at J to 5 bases, leaving 5 bases not matched to a gene. The CDR3 has 13 residues. The CDR3 DNA follows: TGTGCCAGCAGCCCGACAGGGGGGAACGAGCAGTACGTC. This gives the protein CASSPTGGNEQYV.

The rearrangement links TRBV27 to TRBJ1-3; D is possibly TRBD1 (5 bases). Germline CDR1 reads MNHEY; CDR2 reads SMNVEV (reference sequence). This CDR3 is built from 15 residues. V lost 6 bases and J 0 bases, leaving 12 bases between the germline ends. The CDR3 DNA is TGTGCCAGCAGCTTCGCGGGGGGCTCTGGAAACACCATATATTTT. Protein sequence: CASSFAGGSGNTIYF.

This chain uses TRBV9 with TRBJ1-6, with D possibly being TRBD1 (6 bases). V dropped 4 bases and J dropped 0 bases, with 11 bases sitting between them. The germline V gene has CDR1 SGDLS and CDR2 YYNGEE. The CDR3 has 16 residues. CDR3 protein: CASSPGGHSYNSPLHF. The CDR3 DNA is TGTGCCAGCAGCCCCGGGGGCCACTCCTATAATTCACCCCTCCACTTT. The full variable domain, in which reference TRBV9 and TRBJ1-6 provide the parts outside the CDR3, is DSGVTQTPKHLITATGQRVTLRCSPRSGDLSVYWYQQSLDQGLQFLIQYYNGEERAKGNILERFSAQQFPDLHSELNLSSLELGDSALYFCASSPGGHSYNSPLHFGNGTRLTVT.

This chain links TRBV19 with TRBJ1-1; tentative D call: TRBD1 (5 bases). The ends were cut back, 5 bases at V and 1 base at J, with 11 bases in the middle. The CDR3 is 14 amino acids. Looked up from germline, CDR1 is LNHDA and CDR2 is SQIVND (reference sequence). The CDR3 DNA follows: TGTGCCAGTAGTTTCTGGCAGGGGAACACTGAAGCTTTCTTT. Protein: CASSFWQGNTEAFF.

This clone appeared once. The junction differs from germline at one of its ends, possibly a read error. V is TRBV10-3 and J is TRBJ2-3, with a tentative D call TRBD1 (6 bases). Germline values: CDR1 ENHRY, CDR2 SYGVKD. CDR3 length: 11 amino acids. CDR3 region: CAISVAGTLLF. The CDR3 nucleotides are TGTGCCATCAGTGTTGCTGGGACACTTCTTTTT.

The rearrangement uses TRBV2 and TRBJ2-1; D is possibly TRBD2 (5 bases). Trimming took 4 bases from V and 4 from J, leaving 8 bases between them. The CDR3 extends over 13 amino acids. CDR1 SNHLY and CDR2 FYNNEI come from the germline V gene. CDR3 sequence: CASSGTSYNEQFF. The DNA of the CDR3 is TGTGCCAGCAGTGGGACTTCTTACAATGAGCAGTTCTTC.

The chain carries TRBV29-1 and TRBJ1-2; D is undetermined. CDR1 and CDR2 from the germline V gene are SQVTM and ANQGSEA. The CDR3 covers 13 residues. The CDR3: CSSGRGRSGGYTF. In DNA form, the CDR3 reads TGCAGTTCTGGACGAGGGAGGAGTGGTGGCTACACCTTC.

V usage is TRBV7-8 and J usage is TRBJ1-2; D perhaps matches TRBD1 (5 bases). Germline V CDR1 and CDR2: SGHVS, FQNEAQ. V gave up 5 bases and J gave up 5 bases, with 18 bases separating them. This CDR3 has 15 residues. CDR3 in DNA: TGTGCCAGCAGCCCGGGGACGGCCCCACCGTATGGCTACACCTTC. It translates to CASSPGTAPPYGYTF.

The V gene is TRBV7-9, the J gene TRBJ2-1; a weak D match, TRBD1 (6 bases). Trimming cost V 1 base and J 8 bases, with 15 bases left between them. The germline V gene encodes CDR1 SEHNR and CDR2 FQNEAQ (reference sequence). The CDR3 length is 15 residues. CDR3 DNA: TGTGCCAGCAGCTTAGACAGGGTAAGGATGGATGAGCAGTTCTTC. Its protein is CASSLDRVRMDEQFF. The full variable domain, its missing parts supplied by reference TRBV7-9 and TRBJ2-1, is DTGVSQNPRHKITKRGQNVTFRCDPISEHNRLYWYRQTLGQGPEFLTYFQNEAQLEKSRLLSDRFSAERPKGSFSTLEIQRTEQGDSAMYLCASSLDRVRMDEQFFGPGTRLTVL.

This rearrangement joins TRBV11-2 to TRBJ2-1; TRBD2 matches 7 bases. The CDR3 runs to 15 residues. The V segment lost 4 bases and the J segment 5 bases; nucleotides outside the gene matches: 8. Germline V lookup: CDR1 SGHAT, CDR2 FQNNGV. CDR3 protein: CASSSSSGKNNEQFF. DNA for the CDR3: TGTGCCAGCAGCTCTTCTAGCGGAAAAAACAATGAGCAGTTCTTC.

This chain joins TRBV19 and TRBJ2-6; D may be TRBD1 (7 bases). The germline V gene encodes CDR1 LNHDA and CDR2 SQIVND (reference sequence). Between the trimmed V and J ends, which lost 2 bases and 1 base, there was a span of 9 bases. The CDR3 contains 16 residues. CDR3 bases: TGTGCCAGTAGTATACAGGGGGGATCTGGGGCCAACGTCCTGACTTTC. Its protein product is CASSIQGGSGANVLTF. The variable domain in full, completed from reference TRBV19 and TRBJ2-6, reads DGGITQSPKYLFRKEGQNVTLSCEQNLNHDAMYWYRQDPGQGLRLIYYSQIVNDFQKGDIAEGYSVSREKKESFPLTVTSAQKNPTAFYLCASSIQGGSGANVLTFGAGSRLTVL.

This chain uses TRBV7-2 with TRBJ2-3; no clear D. The V end lost 1 base, the J end lost 7 bases, and 6 bases lay between the germline ends. Germline V gene sequence: CDR1 SGHTA, CDR2 FQGNSA. The length of the CDR3 is 12 residues. This CDR3 is CASSLDGYTQYF. CDR3 sequence (DNA): TGTGCCAGCAGCTTAGATGGATATACGCAGTATTTT.

This clone appeared a few times. CDR3 amino acids: CASSFDSNQETQYF. The DNA for the CDR3 is TGTGCCAGCAGCTTTGACAGTAACCAAGAGACCCAGTACTTC. This rearrangement joins TRBV7-8 to TRBJ2-5, with D maybe TRBD1 (5 bases). The CDR3 is 14 amino acids. CDR1 and CDR2 (germline): SGHVS, FQNEAQ. Trimming stripped 3 bases from V and 0 bases from J, with 8 bases between.

The chain joins TRBV4-1 to TRBJ1-2; the D gene is possibly TRBD1 (6 bases). This CDR3 contains 19 residues. CDR1 is MGHRA, CDR2 YSYEKL, per germline. Trimming removed 5 bases at V and 2 bases at J, with 27 bases between. The CDR3: CASSASNRDPTSVNYGYTF. The CDR3 nucleotides read TGCGCCAGCAGCGCTTCAAACAGGGATCCTACTAGCGTAAACTATGGCTACACCTTC.

The rearrangement joins TRBV23-1 to TRBJ1-2; 8 bases fit TRBD1. TRBV23-1 is treated as an ORF (open reading frame) with a function not yet certain. There are 14 residues in the CDR3. J lost 4 bases, V lost 4 bases, and 5 bases had no gene match. The CDR3 reads CASSLDRGPYGYTF. CDR3 DNA sequence: TGCGCCAGCAGTCTTGACAGGGGACCCTATGGCTACACCTTC.

This clone was counted between two and nine times. This chain connects TRBV4-1 to TRBJ1-6, with 8 bases identical to TRBD1. The junction had 3 bases not matched to a gene; V was cut back by 1 base and J by 10 bases. Germline lookup yields CDR1 MGHRA and CDR2 YSYEKL. The CDR3 length is 14 residues. CDR3 sequence: CASSQAGGGSPLHF. For the CDR3, the DNA is TGCGCCAGCAGCCAAGCAGGGGGCGGATCACCCCTCCACTTT.

The chain joins TRBV5-1 to TRBJ2-7; D might be TRBD1 (5 bases). Trimming shortened V by 3 bases and J by 0 bases, and 7 bases separated the two germline ends. The CDR3 spans 13 residues. Germline V gene sequence: CDR1 SGHRS, CDR2 YFSETQ. The CDR3 coding sequence is TGCGCCAGCAGCTCCGGACACTCCTACGAGCAGTACTTC. Amino acid sequence: CASSSGHSYEQYF.